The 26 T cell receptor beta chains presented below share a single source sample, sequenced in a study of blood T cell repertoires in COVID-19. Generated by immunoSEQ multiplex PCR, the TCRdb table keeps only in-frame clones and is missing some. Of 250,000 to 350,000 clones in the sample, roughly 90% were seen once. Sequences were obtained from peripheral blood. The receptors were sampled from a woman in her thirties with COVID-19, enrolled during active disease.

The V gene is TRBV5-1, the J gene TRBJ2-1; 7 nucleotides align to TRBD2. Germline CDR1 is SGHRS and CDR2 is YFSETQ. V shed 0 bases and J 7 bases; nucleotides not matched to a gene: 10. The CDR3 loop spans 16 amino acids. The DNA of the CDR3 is TGCGCCAGCAGCTTGGCCGGGACTACCTACCTGAATGAGCAGTTCTTC. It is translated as CASSLAGTTYLNEQFF.

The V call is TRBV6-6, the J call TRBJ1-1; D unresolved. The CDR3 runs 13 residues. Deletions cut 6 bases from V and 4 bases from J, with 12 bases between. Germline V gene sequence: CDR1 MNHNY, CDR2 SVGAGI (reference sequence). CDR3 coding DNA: TGTGCCAGCAGGGGGAGGGCGGTCACTGAAGCTTTCTTT. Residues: CASRGRAVTEAFF.

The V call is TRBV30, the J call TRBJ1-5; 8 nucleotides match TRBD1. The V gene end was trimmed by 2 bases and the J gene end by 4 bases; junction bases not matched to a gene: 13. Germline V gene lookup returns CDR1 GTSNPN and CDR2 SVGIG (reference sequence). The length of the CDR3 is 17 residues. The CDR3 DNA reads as TGTGCCTGGAGTCGCATCTCAGGACAGGGAAAAAATCAGCCCCAGCATTTT. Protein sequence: CAWSRISGQGKNQPQHF.

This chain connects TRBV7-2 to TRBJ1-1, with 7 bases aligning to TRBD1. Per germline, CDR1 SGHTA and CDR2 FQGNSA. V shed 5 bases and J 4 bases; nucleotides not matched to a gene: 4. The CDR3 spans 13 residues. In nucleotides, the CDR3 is TGTGCCAGCAGCGTTCGACAGGGCACTGAAGCTTTCTTT. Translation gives CASSVRQGTEAFF.

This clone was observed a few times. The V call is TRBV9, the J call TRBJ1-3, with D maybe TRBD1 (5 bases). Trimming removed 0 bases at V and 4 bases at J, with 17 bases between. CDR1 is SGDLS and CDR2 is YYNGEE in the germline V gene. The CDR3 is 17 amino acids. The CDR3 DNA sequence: TGTGCCAGCAGCGTAGGTTCTCCAGGGACTACGGGAAACACCATATATTTT. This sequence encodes CASSVGSPGTTGNTIYF.

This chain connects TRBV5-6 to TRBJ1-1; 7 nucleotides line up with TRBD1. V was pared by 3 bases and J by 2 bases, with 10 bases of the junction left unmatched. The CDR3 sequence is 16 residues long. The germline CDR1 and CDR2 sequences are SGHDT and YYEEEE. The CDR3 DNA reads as TGTGCCAGCAGCTCGACAGGGACGTCGAGAAACACTGAAGCTTTCTTT. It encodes CASSSTGTSRNTEAFF.

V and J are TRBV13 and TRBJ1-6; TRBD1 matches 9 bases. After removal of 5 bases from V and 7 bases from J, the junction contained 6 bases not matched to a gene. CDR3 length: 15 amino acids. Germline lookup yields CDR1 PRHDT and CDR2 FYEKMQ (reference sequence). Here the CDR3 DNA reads TGTGCCAGCAGCGGGGGACAGGGTGTGAATTCACCCCTCCACTTT. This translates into CASSGGQGVNSPLHF.

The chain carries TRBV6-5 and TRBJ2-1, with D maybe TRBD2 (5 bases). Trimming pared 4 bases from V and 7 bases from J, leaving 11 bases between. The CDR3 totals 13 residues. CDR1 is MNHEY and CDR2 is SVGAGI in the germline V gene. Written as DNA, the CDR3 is TGTGCCAGCAGTTTGCTGGGGAGTAATGAGCAGTTCTTC. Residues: CASSLLGSNEQFF.

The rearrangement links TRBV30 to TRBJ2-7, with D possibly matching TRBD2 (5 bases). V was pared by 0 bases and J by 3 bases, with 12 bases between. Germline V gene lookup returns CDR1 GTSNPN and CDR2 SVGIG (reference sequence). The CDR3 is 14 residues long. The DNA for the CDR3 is TGTGCCTGGAGTGTAGGCGGGTTCGACTACGAGCAGTACTTC. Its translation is CAWSVGGFDYEQYF.

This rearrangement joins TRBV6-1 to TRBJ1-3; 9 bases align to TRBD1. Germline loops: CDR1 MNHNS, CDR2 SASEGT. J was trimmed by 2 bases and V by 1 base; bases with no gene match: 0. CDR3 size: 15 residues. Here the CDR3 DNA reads TGTGCCAGCAGTGAAGGACAGGGGGCTGGAAACACCATATATTTT. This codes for CASSEGQGAGNTIYF.

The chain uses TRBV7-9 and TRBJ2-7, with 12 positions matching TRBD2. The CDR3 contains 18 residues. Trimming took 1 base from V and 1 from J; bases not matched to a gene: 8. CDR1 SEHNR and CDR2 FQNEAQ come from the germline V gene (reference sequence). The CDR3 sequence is CASSLGGLAGGLSYEQYF. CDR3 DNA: TGTGCCAGCAGCTTAGGGGGACTAGCGGGCGGTTTATCCTACGAGCAGTACTTC.

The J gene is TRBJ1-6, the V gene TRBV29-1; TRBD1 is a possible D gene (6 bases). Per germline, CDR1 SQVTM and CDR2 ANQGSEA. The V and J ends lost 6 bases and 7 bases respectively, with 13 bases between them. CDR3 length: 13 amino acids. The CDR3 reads CSVGAGVNSPLHF. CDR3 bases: TGCAGCGTGGGGGCAGGGGTAAATTCACCCCTCCACTTT.

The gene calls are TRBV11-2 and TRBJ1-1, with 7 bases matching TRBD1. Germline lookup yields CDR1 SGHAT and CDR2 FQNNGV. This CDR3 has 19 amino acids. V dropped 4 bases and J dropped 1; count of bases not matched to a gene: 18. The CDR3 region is CASSSDSGTDYLSNTEAFF. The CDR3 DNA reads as TGTGCCAGCAGCTCCGATTCCGGGACAGACTACCTCTCGAACACTGAAGCTTTCTTT.

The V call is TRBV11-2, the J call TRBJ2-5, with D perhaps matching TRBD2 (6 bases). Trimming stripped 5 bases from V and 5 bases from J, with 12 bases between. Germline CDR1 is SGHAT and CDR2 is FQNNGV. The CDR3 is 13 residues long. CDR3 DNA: TGTGCCAGCAGCCGCGGAGGGCGGGAGACCCAGTACTTC. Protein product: CASSRGGRETQYF.

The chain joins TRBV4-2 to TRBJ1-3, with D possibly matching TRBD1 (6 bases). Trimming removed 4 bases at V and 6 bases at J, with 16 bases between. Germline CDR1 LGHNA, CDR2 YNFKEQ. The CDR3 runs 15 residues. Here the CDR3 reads CASSRDRWEENTIYF. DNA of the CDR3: TGTGCCAGCAGCCGAGACAGGTGGGAGGAAAACACCATATATTTT.

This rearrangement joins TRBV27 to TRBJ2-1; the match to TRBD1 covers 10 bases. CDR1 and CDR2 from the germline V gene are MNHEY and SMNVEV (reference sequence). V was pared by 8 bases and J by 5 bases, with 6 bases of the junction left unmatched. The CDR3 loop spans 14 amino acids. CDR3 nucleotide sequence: TGTGCCAGCGGGAGGACAGGGGGGCACAATGAGCAGTTCTTC. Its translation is CASGRTGGHNEQFF.

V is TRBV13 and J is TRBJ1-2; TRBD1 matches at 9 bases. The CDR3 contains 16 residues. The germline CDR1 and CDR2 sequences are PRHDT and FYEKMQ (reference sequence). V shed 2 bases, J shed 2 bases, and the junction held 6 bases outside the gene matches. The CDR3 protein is CASSLMGQGRNYGYTF. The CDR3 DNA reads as TGTGCCAGCAGCTTAATGGGACAGGGAAGAAACTATGGCTACACCTTC.

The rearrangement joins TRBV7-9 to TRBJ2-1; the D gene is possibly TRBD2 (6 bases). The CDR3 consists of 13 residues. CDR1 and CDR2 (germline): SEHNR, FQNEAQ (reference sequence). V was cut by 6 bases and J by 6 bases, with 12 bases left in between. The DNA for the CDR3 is TGTGCCAGCAGTTGGGACTGGGGCAATGAGCAGTTCTTC. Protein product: CASSWDWGNEQFF.

The CDR3 sequence: CASSPEGAGDGTQYF. DNA for the CDR3: TGCGCCAGCAGCCCCGAGGGAGCGGGAGACGGGACCCAGTACTTC. J is TRBJ2-5 and V is TRBV5-1; TRBD2 matches at 8 bases. The trim removed 4 bases at V and 7 bases at J, leaving 12 bases unmatched. Germline-derived CDR1 and CDR2 are SGHRS and YFSETQ. This CDR3 is built from 15 residues.

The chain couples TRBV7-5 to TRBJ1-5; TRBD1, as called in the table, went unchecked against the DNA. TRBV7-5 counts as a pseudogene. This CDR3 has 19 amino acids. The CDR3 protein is CVRSLVPTGKVWGNQPQHF. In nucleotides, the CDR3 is TGTGTCAGAAGCTTAGTCCCGACAGGGAAGGTTTGGGGCAATCAGCCCCAGCATTTT.

The CDR3 sequence: CASSVVLADYNEQFF. The CDR3 coding sequence is TGTGCCAGCAGCGTAGTACTAGCAGATTACAATGAGCAGTTCTTC. The genes are TRBV9 and TRBJ2-1; a possible D gene is TRBD2 (6 bases). The CDR3 runs to 15 residues. V was shortened by 0 bases and J by 4 bases, with 11 bases between the two germline ends. Germline V gene sequence: CDR1 SGDLS, CDR2 YYNGEE.

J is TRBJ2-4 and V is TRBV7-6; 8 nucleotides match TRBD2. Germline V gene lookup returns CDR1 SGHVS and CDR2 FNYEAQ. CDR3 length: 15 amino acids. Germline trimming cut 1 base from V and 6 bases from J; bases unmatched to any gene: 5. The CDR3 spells CASSLVAGGTNIQYF. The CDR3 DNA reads TGTGCCAGCAGCTTAGTGGCGGGAGGAACAAACATTCAGTACTTC.

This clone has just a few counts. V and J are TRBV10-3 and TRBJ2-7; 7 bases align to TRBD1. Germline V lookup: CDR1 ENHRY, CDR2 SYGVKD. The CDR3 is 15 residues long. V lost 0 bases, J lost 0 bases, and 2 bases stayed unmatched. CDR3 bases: TGTGCCATCAGTGAGTCAAACAGGGGCTCCTACGAGCAGTACTTC. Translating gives CAISESNRGSYEQYF.

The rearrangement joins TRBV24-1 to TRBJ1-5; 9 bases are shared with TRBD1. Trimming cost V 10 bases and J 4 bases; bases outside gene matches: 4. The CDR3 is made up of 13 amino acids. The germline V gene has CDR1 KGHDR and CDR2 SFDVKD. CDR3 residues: CATGGQGNQPQHF. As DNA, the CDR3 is TGTGCCACTGGAGGACAGGGGAATCAGCCCCAGCATTTT.

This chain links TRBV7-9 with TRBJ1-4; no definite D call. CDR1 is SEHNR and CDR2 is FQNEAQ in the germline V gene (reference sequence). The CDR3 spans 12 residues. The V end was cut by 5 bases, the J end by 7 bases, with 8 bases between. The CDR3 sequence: CASSRGGEKLFF. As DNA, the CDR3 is TGTGCCAGCAGCCGAGGAGGTGAAAAACTGTTTTTT.

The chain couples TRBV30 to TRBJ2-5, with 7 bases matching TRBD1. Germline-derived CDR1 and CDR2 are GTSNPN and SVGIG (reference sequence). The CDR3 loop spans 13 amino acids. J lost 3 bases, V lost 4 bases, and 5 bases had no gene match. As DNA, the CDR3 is TGTGCCTGGACCAGAGACAGGGAAGAGACCCAGTACTTC. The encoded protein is CAWTRDREETQYF.